One sample yielded the 7 T cell receptor beta chains listed below, sequenced in a study of blood T cell repertoires in COVID-19. Libraries were prepared by immunoSEQ multiplex PCR; TCRdb keeps only in-frame clonotypes and omits some of them. The table lists about 440,000 clones, roughly 90% of them singletons. Sequenced input: peripheral blood. These receptors were taken from a woman in her thirties with acute or convalescent COVID-19.

V and J are TRBV7-8 and TRBJ2-7; D remains ambiguous. The CDR3 totals 12 residues. Trimming shortened V by 2 bases and J by 2 bases, and 4 bases separated the two germline ends. Germline CDR1 and CDR2: SGHVS and FQNEAQ. CDR3 coding DNA: TGTGCCAGCAGCTTACGTGCCTACGAGCAGTACTTC. As protein: CASSLRAYEQYF.

This chain joins TRBV9 and TRBJ1-2; 7 nucleotides match TRBD1. Germline loops: CDR1 SGDLS, CDR2 YYNGEE. With 5 bases clipped from V and 3 bases from J, the junction kept 7 bases outside the gene matches. The CDR3 has 14 residues. The DNA for the CDR3 is TGTGCCAGCAGTGGTGACAGGGTTTACTATGGCTACACCTTC. Protein sequence: CASSGDRVYYGYTF.

The rearrangement uses TRBV5-5 and TRBJ2-7; the match to TRBD2 covers 7 bases. The CDR3 contains 13 residues. Germline CDR1 and CDR2: SGHKS and YYEKEE (reference sequence). The V segment lost 1 base and the J segment 4 bases; nucleotides outside the gene matches: 2. This CDR3 reads CASSLWEGYEQYF. The CDR3 nucleotides read TGTGCCAGCAGCTTGTGGGAGGGTTACGAGCAGTACTTC.

V is TRBV7-3 and J is TRBJ2-5; 7 bases line up with TRBD1. V was clipped by 5 bases and J by 5 bases; unmatched bases: 2. This CDR3 spans 12 amino acids. CDR1 and CDR2 from the germline V gene are SGHTA and FQGTGA. The CDR3 protein is CASSAQGETQYF. Here the CDR3 DNA reads TGTGCCAGCAGCGCACAGGGGGAGACCCAGTACTTC.

This chain links TRBV28 with TRBJ2-7, with D perhaps matching TRBD2 (5 bases). Germline assignment: CDR1 MDHEN and CDR2 SYDVKM. V was clipped by 8 bases and J by 3 bases, with 11 bases between them. This CDR3 contains 12 residues. CDR3: CASRAGGYEQYF. In DNA form, the CDR3 reads TGTGCCAGCCGCGCAGGAGGCTACGAGCAGTACTTC.

J is TRBJ1-3 and V is TRBV20-1; D remains ambiguous. The length of the CDR3 is 13 residues. V lost 3 bases and J 1 base, leaving 7 bases between the germline ends. The germline V gene has CDR1 DFQATT and CDR2 SNEGSKA (reference sequence). CDR3 bases: TGCAGTGCTAGTGCGGGGTCTGGAAACACCATATATTTT. Protein: CSASAGSGNTIYF.

J is TRBJ2-5 and V is TRBV19; 7 bases are a match to TRBD2. Germline-derived CDR1 and CDR2 are LNHDA and SQIVND (reference sequence). V dropped 6 bases and J dropped 2; count of bases not matched to a gene: 6. CDR3 length equals 14 residues. Written as DNA, the CDR3 is TGTGCCAGTAGGGGAGCGGGGATACAAGAGACCCAGTACTTC. The encoded protein is CASRGAGIQETQYF.